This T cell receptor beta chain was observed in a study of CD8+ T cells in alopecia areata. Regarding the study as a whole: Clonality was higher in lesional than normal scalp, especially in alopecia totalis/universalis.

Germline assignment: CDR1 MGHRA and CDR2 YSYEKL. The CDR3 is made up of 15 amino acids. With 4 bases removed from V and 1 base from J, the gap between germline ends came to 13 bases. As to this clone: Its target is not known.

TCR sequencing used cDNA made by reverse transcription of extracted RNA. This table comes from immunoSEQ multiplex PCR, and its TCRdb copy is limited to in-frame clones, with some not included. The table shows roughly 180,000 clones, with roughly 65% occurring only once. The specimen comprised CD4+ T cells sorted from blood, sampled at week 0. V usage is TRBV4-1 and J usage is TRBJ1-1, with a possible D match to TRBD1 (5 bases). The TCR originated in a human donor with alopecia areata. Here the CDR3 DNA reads TGCGCCAGCAGCCTAGCTTGGGGCCAGAACACTGAAGCTTTCTTT. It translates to CASSLAWGQNTEAFF.